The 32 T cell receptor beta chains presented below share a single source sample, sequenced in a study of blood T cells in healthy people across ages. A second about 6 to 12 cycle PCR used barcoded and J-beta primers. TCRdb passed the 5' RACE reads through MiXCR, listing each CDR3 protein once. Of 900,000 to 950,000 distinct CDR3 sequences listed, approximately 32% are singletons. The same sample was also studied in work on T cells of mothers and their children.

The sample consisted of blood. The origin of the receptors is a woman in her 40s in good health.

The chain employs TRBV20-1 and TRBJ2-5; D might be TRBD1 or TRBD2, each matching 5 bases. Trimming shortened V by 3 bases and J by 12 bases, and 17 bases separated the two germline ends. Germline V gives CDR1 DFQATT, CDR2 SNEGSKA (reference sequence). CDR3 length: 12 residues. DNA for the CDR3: TGCAGTGCTAGGGCCCCCAAGGTGGGGGAGTACTTC. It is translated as CSARAPKVGEYF.

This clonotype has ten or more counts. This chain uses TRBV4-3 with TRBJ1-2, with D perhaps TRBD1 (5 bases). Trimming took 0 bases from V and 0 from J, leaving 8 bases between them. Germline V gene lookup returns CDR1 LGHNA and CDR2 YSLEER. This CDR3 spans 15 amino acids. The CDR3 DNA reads TGCGCCAGCAGCCAAGATACGGGGGCTAACTATGGCTACACCTTC. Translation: CASSQDTGANYGYTF.

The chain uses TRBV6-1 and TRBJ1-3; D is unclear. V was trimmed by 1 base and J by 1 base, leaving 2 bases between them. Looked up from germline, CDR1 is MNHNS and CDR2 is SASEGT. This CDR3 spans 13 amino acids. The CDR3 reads CASSEESGNTIYF. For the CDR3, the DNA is TGTGCCAGCAGTGAAGAGTCTGGAAACACCATATATTTT.

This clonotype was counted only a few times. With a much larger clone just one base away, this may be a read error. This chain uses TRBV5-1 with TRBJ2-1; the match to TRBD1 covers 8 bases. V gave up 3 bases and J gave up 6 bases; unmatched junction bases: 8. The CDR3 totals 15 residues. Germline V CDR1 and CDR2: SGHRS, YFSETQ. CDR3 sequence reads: CASSSRSGGGNEQFF. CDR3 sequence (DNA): TGCGCCAGCAGCTCGAGGTCAGGGGGCGGCAATGAGCAGTTCTTC.

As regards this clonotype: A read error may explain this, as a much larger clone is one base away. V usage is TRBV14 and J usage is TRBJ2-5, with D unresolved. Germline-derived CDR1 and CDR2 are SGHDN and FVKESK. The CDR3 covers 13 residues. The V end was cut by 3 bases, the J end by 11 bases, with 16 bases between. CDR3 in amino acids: CASSQSAPSEQYF. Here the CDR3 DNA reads TGTGCCAGCAGCCAGTCGGCCCCCAGTGAGCAGTACTTC.

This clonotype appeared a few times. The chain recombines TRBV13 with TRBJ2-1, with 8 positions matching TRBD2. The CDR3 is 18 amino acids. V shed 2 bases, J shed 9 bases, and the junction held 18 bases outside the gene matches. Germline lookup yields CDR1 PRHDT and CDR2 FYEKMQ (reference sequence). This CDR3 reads CASSLIGGAGAPSGEQFF. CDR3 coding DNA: TGTGCCAGCAGCTTAATTGGGGGAGCGGGGGCACCTTCCGGTGAGCAGTTCTTC.

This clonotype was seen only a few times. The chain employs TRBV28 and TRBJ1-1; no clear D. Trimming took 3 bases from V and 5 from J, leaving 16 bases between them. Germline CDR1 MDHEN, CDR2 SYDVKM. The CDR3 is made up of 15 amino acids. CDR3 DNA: TGTGCCAGCAGTTTTCGACTGGTTAGAGCGACTGAAGCTTTCTTT. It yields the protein CASSFRLVRATEAFF. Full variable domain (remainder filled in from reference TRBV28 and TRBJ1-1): DVKVTQSSRYLVKRTGEKVFLECVQDMDHENMFWYRQDPGLGLRLIYFSYDVKMKEKGDIPEGYSVSREKKERFSLILESASTNQTSMYLCASSFRLVRATEAFFGQGTRLTVV.

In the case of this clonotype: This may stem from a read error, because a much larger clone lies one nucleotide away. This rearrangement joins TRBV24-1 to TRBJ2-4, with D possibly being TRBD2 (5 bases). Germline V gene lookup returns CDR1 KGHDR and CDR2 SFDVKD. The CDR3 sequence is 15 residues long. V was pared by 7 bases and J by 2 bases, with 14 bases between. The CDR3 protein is CATSVRSGTKNIQYF. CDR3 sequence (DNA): TGTGCCACCAGCGTGCGCTCCGGGACCAAAAACATTCAGTACTTC.

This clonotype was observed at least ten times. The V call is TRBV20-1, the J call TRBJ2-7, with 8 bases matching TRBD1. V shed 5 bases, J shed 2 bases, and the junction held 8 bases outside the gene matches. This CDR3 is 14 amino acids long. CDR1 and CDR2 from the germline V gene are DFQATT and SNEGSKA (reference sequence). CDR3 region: CSAEDRGLTYEQYF. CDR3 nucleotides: TGCAGTGCTGAAGACAGGGGCCTCACCTACGAGCAGTACTTC.

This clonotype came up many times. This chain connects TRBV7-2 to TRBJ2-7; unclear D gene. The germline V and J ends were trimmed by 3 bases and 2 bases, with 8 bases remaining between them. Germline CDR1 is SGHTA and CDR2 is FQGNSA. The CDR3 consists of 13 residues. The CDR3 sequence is CASSLGIPYEQYF. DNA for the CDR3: TGTGCCAGCAGCTTGGGCATCCCCTACGAGCAGTACTTC. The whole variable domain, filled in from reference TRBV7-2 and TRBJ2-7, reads GAGVSQSPSNKVTEKGKDVELRCDPISGHTALYWYRQSLGQGLEFLIYFQGNSAPDKSGLPSDRFSAERTGGSVSTLTIQRTQQEDSAVYLCASSLGIPYEQYFGPGTRLTVT.

In DNA form, the CDR3 reads TGTGCCAGTAGTATTACTGGGCGGGGAAACCAAGAGACCCAGTACTTC. Its protein product is CASSITGRGNQETQYF. The chain links TRBV19 to TRBJ2-5; tentative D call: TRBD2 (6 bases). The germline V gene has CDR1 LNHDA and CDR2 SQIVND (reference sequence). This CDR3 has 16 amino acids. With 3 bases removed from V and 0 bases from J, the gap between germline ends came to 14 bases.

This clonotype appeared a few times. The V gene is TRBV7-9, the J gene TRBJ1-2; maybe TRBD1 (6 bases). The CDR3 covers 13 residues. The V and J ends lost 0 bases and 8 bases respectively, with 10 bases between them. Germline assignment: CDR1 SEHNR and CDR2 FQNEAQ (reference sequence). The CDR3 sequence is CASSLATGRGYTF. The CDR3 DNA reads TGTGCCAGCAGCTTAGCAACAGGGCGCGGCTACACCTTC. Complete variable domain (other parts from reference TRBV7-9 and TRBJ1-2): DTGVSQNPRHKITKRGQNVTFRCDPISEHNRLYWYRQTLGQGPEFLTYFQNEAQLEKSRLLSDRFSAERPKGSFSTLEIQRTEQGDSAMYLCASSLATGRGYTFGSGTRLTVV.

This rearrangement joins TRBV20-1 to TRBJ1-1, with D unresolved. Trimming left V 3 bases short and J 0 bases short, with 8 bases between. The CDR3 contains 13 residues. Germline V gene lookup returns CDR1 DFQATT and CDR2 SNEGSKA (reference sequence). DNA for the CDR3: TGCAGTGCTAGTCCTACCGTGAACACTGAAGCTTTCTTT. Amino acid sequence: CSASPTVNTEAFF.

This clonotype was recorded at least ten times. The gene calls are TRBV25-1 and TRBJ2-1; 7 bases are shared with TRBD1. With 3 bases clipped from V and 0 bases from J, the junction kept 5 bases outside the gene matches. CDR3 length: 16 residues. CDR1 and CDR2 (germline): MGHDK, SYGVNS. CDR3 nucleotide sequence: TGTGCCAGCAGTGACCCGACAGGGAACTCCTACAATGAGCAGTTCTTC. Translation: CASSDPTGNSYNEQFF.

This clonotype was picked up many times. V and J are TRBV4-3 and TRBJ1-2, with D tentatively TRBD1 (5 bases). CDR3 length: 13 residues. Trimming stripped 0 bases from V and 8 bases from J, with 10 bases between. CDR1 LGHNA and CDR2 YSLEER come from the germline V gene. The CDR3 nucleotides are TGCGCCAGCAGCCAAGATAGAGGGACGGGCTACACCTTC. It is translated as CASSQDRGTGYTF.

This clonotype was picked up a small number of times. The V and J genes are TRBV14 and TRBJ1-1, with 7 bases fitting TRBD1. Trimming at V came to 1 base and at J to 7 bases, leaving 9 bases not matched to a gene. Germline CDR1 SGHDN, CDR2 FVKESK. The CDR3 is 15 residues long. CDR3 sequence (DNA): TGTGCCAGCAGCCAAGCCAGGGGGTATTCAATTGAAGCTTTCTTT. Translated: CASSQARGYSIEAFF.

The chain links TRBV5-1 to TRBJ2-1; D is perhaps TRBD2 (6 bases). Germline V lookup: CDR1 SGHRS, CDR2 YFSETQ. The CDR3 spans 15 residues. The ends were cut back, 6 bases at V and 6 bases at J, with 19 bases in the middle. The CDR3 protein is CASTLVAGTGNEQFF. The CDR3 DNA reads TGCGCCAGCACCCTGGTGGCAGGGACTGGCAATGAGCAGTTCTTC.

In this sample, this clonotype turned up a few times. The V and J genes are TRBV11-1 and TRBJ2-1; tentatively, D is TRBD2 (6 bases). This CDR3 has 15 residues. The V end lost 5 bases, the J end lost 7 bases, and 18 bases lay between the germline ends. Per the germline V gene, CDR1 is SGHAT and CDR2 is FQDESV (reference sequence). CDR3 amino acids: CASSANAGPWNEQFF. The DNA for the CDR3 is TGTGCCAGCAGCGCAAACGCGGGGCCTTGGAATGAGCAGTTCTTC.

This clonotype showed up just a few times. The chain's CDR3 is CASSYSDNGYTF. The CDR3 DNA reads as TGTGCCAGCAGTTACTCTGATAATGGCTACACCTTC. The gene calls are TRBV6-6 and TRBJ1-2; D remains ambiguous. Germline CDR1 is MNHNY and CDR2 is SVGAGI (reference sequence). The length of the CDR3 is 12 residues. V lost 0 bases to trimming and J lost 6 bases, with 5 bases between them.

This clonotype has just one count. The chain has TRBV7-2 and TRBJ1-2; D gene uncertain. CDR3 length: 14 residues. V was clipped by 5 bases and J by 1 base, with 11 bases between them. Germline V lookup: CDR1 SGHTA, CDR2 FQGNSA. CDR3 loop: CASSPEAINYGYTF. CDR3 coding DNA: TGTGCCAGCAGCCCCGAGGCTATTAACTATGGCTACACCTTC.

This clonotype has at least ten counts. CDR3 nucleotide sequence: TGTGCCAGCAGCTTAGACGGCAGGGGGTACGAGCAGTACTTC. This translates into CASSLDGRGYEQYF. V gene TRBV7-3 combines with J gene TRBJ2-7, with 7 bases fitting TRBD1. Germline trimming cut 2 bases from V and 4 bases from J; bases unmatched to any gene: 5. The CDR3 runs 14 residues. Germline V gene lookup returns CDR1 SGHTA and CDR2 FQGTGA.

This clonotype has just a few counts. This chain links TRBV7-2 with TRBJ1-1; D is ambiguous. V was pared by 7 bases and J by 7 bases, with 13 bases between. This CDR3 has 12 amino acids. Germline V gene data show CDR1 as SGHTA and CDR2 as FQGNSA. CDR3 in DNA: TGTGCCAGCACCCTCCCCTACGGTGAAGCTTTCTTT. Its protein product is CASTLPYGEAFF.

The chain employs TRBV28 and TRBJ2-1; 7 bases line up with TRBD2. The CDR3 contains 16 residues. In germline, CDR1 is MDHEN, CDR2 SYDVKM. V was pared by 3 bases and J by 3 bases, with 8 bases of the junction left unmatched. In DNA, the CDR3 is TGTGCCAGCAGTTTTTTAGGCAGGGAGGGCTACAATGAGCAGTTCTTC. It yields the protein CASSFLGREGYNEQFF. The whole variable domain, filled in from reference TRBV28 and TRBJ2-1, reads DVKVTQSSRYLVKRTGEKVFLECVQDMDHENMFWYRQDPGLGLRLIYFSYDVKMKEKGDIPEGYSVSREKKERFSLILESASTNQTSMYLCASSFLGREGYNEQFFGPGTRLTVL.

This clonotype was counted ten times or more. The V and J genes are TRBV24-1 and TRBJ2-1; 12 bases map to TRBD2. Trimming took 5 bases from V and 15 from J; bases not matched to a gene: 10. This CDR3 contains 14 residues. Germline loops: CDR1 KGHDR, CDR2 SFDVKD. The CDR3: CATSVSTGLAGLFF. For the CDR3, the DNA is TGTGCCACCAGTGTTAGCACAGGACTAGCGGGGTTGTTCTTC.

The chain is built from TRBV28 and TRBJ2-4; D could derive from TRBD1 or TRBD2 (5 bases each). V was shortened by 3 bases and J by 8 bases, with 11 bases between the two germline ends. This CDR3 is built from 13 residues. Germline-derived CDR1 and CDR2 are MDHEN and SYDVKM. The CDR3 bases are TGTGCCAGCAGTTTCGAGGGGTATGACATTCAGTACTTC. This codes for CASSFEGYDIQYF.

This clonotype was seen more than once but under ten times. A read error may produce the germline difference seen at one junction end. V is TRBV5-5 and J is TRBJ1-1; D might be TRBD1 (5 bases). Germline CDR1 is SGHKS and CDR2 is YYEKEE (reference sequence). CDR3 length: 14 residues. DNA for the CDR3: TGTACCAGCAGCTTGGCCATACGAGGGGAGGAAGCTTTCTTT. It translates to CTSSLAIRGEEAFF.

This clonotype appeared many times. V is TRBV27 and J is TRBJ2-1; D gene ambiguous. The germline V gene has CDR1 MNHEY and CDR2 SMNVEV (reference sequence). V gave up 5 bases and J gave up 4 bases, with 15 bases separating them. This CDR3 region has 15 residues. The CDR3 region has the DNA TGTGCCAGCAGTCCCCTTTGGGGTACGTACAATGAGCAGTTCTTC. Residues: CASSPLWGTYNEQFF.

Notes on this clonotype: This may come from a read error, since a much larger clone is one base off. The CDR3 reads CAGSTEGDLYEQYF. The CDR3 DNA follows: TGTGCCGGCAGCACCGAGGGCGATCTCTACGAGCAGTACTTC. The chain uses TRBV11-1 and TRBJ2-7, with D possibly being TRBD2 (5 bases). The CDR3 sequence is 14 residues long. Germline V lookup: CDR1 SGHAT, CDR2 FQDESV (reference sequence).

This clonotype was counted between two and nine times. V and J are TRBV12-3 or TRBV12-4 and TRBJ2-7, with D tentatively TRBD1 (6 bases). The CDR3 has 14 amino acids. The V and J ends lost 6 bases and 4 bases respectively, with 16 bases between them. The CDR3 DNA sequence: TGTGCCAGCAGCAGACAGGATGGGGGATACGAGCAGTACTTC. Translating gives CASSRQDGGYEQYF.

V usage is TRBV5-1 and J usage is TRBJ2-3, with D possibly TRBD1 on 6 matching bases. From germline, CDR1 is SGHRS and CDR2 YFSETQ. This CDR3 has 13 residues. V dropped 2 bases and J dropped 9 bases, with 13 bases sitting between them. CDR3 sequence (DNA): TGCGCCAGCAGCTTACAGGGCCTTGACACGCAGTATTTT. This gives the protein CASSLQGLDTQYF.

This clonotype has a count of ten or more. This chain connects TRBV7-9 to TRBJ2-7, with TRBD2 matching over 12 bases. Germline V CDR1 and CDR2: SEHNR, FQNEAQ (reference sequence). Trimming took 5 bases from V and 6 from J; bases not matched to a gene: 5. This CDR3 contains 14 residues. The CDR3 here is CASSPRLAGAEQYF. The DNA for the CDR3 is TGTGCCAGCAGCCCGAGACTAGCGGGGGCCGAGCAGTACTTC.

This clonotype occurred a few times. The CDR3 nucleotides are TGTGCCAGCACTCCCGAAGGTACTAGCACAGATACGCAGTATTTT. Protein: CASTPEGTSTDTQYF. This chain joins TRBV7-3 and TRBJ2-3; D gene ambiguous. CDR3 size: 15 residues. V gave up 7 bases and J gave up 0 bases, with 14 bases separating them. The germline V gene has CDR1 SGHTA and CDR2 FQGTGA.